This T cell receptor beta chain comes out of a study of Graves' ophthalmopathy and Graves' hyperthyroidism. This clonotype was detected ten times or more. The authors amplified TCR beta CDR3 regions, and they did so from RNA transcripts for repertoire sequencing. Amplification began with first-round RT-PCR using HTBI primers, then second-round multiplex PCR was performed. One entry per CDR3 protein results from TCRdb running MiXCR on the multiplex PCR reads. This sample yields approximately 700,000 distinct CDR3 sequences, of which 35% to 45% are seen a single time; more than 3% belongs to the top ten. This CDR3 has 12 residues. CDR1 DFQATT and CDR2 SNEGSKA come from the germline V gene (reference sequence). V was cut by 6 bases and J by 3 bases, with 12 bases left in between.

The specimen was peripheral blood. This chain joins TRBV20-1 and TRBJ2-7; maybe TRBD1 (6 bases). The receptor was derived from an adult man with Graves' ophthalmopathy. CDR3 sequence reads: CSAVLQGYEQYF. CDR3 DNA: TGCAGTGCGGTATTACAGGGCTACGAGCAGTACTTC.